This TCR beta chain is drawn from a study of T-cell memory formation after mild COVID-19. TCRdb analysed the 5' RACE reads with MiXCR anew, one entry per CDR3 protein. Of roughly 250,000 distinct CDR3 sequences in the sample, about a sixth were seen once. The sequence was collected from a man between 18 and 35 years old who had mild COVID-19 (a few samples of this study predate the infection). Cell type and time point are not known. Input material: PBMCs or a T cell subset sorted from them (not recorded which).

The CDR3 loop reads CASSPVGGADYGYTF. The CDR3 DNA reads TGTGCCAGCAGCCCGGTGGGGGGCGCGGACTATGGCTACACCTTC. V is TRBV4-2 and J is TRBJ1-2; tentatively, D is TRBD1 (6 bases). V lost 4 bases, J lost 3 bases, and 15 bases lay in between. Germline CDR1 is LGHNA and CDR2 is YNFKEQ. CDR3 length: 15 amino acids.